The source of this TCR beta chain is a study of cytomegalovirus exposure and HLA in healthy donors. Turning to the study itself: T cells numbering about 179 million yielded some 100 million unique TCR beta sequences in an earlier analysis. Across a few hundred genotyped donors, about 81% landed in the Caucasian-associated ancestry cluster. Study conclusions and caveats: Later analysis demonstrated an association between a missense DCLRE1C variant and TCR beta V- and J-gene trimming.

Germline V gene lookup returns CDR1 LGHNA and CDR2 YSLEER. This CDR3 has 15 residues. The V gene lost 3 bases and the J gene lost 7 bases, with 16 bases spanning the gap. Points on this clone: What it recognizes is unknown.

Healthy individuals who donated bone marrow served as the donors. PCR used 60 Vbeta primers and 13 Jbeta primers. Method: immunoSEQ multiplex PCR; TCRdb's copy keeps in-frame clones and lacks some. The sample has some 150,000 clones; roughly 80% are singletons. The sample consisted of PBMCs. V gene TRBV4-3 combines with J gene TRBJ2-4; maybe TRBD1 (6 bases). The source of this sequence is a woman between 45 and 60 years old in good health and CMV-seronegative. The CDR3 DNA reads TGCGCCAGCAGCCAGGAGACAGGCCTGCGGAACATTCAGTACTTC. Amino acid sequence: CASSQETGLRNIQYF.